This is a list of T cell receptor beta chains from one sample in a study of OX40 agonist ivuxolimab in advanced cancers. Only in-frame clones appear in the TCRdb table, and some are missing; sequencing was by immunoSEQ multiplex PCR. The repertoire includes roughly 80,000 clones, roughly 87% of them detected once, and approximately 0.3% sits in the top ten. Source: CD4+ or CD8+ T cells sorted from blood, taken in a trial of the OX40 agonist ivuxolimab. The receptors here all came from an adult with an advanced solid tumor such as melanoma, head and neck, liver or kidney cancer. The CDR3 runs from the conserved cysteine through the conserved F or W. D genes are given only for firm matches. Clone size appears in some rows only: once, few, many, or a class for an expanded clone.

cdr3_nt: TGTGCCAGCAGCCCGATTGGGTGGTCGTTAACTGAAGCTTTCTTT
cdr3_aa: CASSPIGWSLTEAFF
v_call: TRBV7-8
j_call: TRBJ1-1
d_call: -
clone_size: -

cdr3_nt: TGTGCCAGCAGTGAAGCGCGGGTCGGGGAGCTGTTTTTT
cdr3_aa: CASSEARVGELFF
v_call: TRBV6-1
j_call: TRBJ2-2
d_call: -
clone_size: -

cdr3_nt: TGTGCCAGCTCACCTGCTAGTCAGCCCCTTAGTACCGGGGAGCTGTTTTTT
cdr3_aa: CASSPASQPLSTGELFF
v_call: TRBV18
j_call: TRBJ2-2
d_call: -
clone_size: few

cdr3_nt: TGTGCCAGCAGTGTTTACGGGACTAGCGGCTACGAGCAGTACTTC
cdr3_aa: CASSVYGTSGYEQYF
v_call: TRBV2
j_call: TRBJ2-7
d_call: TRBD2
clone_size: -

cdr3_nt: TGTGCCAGCAGTGCGACCTGGAACACTGAAGCTTTCTTT
cdr3_aa: CASSATWNTEAFF
v_call: TRBV6-6
j_call: TRBJ1-1
d_call: -
clone_size: -

cdr3_nt: TGTGCCAGCACCCCTTGGGGGGACGGTGAAGCTTTCTTT
cdr3_aa: CASTPWGDGEAFF
v_call: TRBV6-6
j_call: TRBJ1-1
d_call: -
clone_size: -

cdr3_nt: TGCGCCAGCAGCAGGACCGGGACACCCCGCCTGGATGGCTACACCTTC
cdr3_aa: CASSRTGTPRLDGYTF
v_call: TRBV5-1
j_call: TRBJ1-2
d_call: -
clone_size: once

cdr3_nt: TGTGCCAGCAGTCCCCGAGTTGGTAGCGGGAGCGACGAGCAGTACTTC
cdr3_aa: CASSPRVGSGSDEQYF
v_call: TRBV27
j_call: TRBJ2-7
d_call: TRBD2
clone_size: -

cdr3_nt: TGTGCCAGCAGCTTACAGGCGCTGAGCTCCTACAATGAGCAGTTCTTC
cdr3_aa: CASSLQALSSYNEQFF
v_call: TRBV11-2
j_call: TRBJ2-1
d_call: -
clone_size: -

cdr3_nt: TGTGCCAGTGACAGGATCTACAATGAGCAGTTCTTC
cdr3_aa: CASDRIYNEQFF
v_call: TRBV27
j_call: TRBJ2-1
d_call: -
clone_size: -

cdr3_nt: TGTGCCAGCAGCCCGGACAAGAACTATGGCTACACCTTC
cdr3_aa: CASSPDKNYGYTF
v_call: TRBV5-5
j_call: TRBJ1-2
d_call: -
clone_size: -

cdr3_nt: TGTGCCAGCAGTTTAGTCAGAGCTAACTATGGCTACACCTTC
cdr3_aa: CASSLVRANYGYTF
v_call: TRBV28
j_call: TRBJ1-2
d_call: -
clone_size: -

cdr3_nt: TGTGCCAGCACAGTCCTTAACTATGGCTACACCTTC
cdr3_aa: CASTVLNYGYTF
v_call: TRBV6-1
j_call: TRBJ1-2
d_call: -
clone_size: -

cdr3_nt: TGTGCCAGCAGTTCTGTGGAGACCCAGTACTTC
cdr3_aa: CASSSVETQYF
v_call: TRBV6-5
j_call: TRBJ2-5
d_call: -
clone_size: -

cdr3_nt: TGTGCCAGAAGCACGGGACAGGCCAATTCACCCCTCCACTTT
cdr3_aa: CARSTGQANSPLHF
v_call: TRBV5-3
j_call: TRBJ1-6
d_call: TRBD1
clone_size: -

cdr3_nt: TGTGCCAGCAGTGAGGGGGTGAAGCATGGCTACACCTTC
cdr3_aa: CASSEGVKHGYTF
v_call: TRBV6-1
j_call: TRBJ1-2
d_call: -
clone_size: once

cdr3_nt: TGTGCCGCAAACAGGGGAACTGAAGCTTTCTTT
cdr3_aa: CAANRGTEAFF
v_call: TRBV28
j_call: TRBJ1-1
d_call: TRBD1
clone_size: -

cdr3_nt: TGTGCCAGCAGCCGAAATATCGTTGGGGGGGGTGGCTACACCTTC
cdr3_aa: CASSRNIVGGGGYTF
v_call: TRBV4-2
j_call: TRBJ1-2
d_call: -
clone_size: -

cdr3_nt: TGTGCCAGCAGCCCAGACAGACTCTATGGCTACACCTTC
cdr3_aa: CASSPDRLYGYTF
v_call: TRBV5-8
j_call: TRBJ1-2
d_call: -
clone_size: once

cdr3_nt: TGTGCCAGCAGGGCAGGGGGGTCGCGGGAGGAAAAACTGTTTTTT
cdr3_aa: CASRAGGSREEKLFF
v_call: TRBV6-6
j_call: TRBJ1-4
d_call: TRBD1
clone_size: many

cdr3_nt: TGTGCCAGCAGTTACGAGGGAATCTCGCCCCAGCATTTT
cdr3_aa: CASSYEGISPQHF
v_call: TRBV6-5
j_call: TRBJ1-5
d_call: -
clone_size: few

cdr3_nt: TGCGCCAGCAGTAGGGACAGGGGTTCGGATACGCAGTATTTT
cdr3_aa: CASSRDRGSDTQYF
v_call: TRBV5-1
j_call: TRBJ2-3
d_call: TRBD1
clone_size: -

cdr3_nt: TGCAGCGTCCTAACAGGGTCCGAGCAGTACTTC
cdr3_aa: CSVLTGSEQYF
v_call: TRBV29-1
j_call: TRBJ2-7
d_call: -
clone_size: -

cdr3_nt: TGTGCCAGCAGCGCACAACAGGGAGGTGCTCAGCCCCAGCATTTT
cdr3_aa: CASSAQQGGAQPQHF
v_call: TRBV28
j_call: TRBJ1-5
d_call: -
clone_size: -

cdr3_nt: TGTGCCACCAGCAGAGATTTATCGGACTATGGCTACACCTTC
cdr3_aa: CATSRDLSDYGYTF
v_call: TRBV15
j_call: TRBJ1-2
d_call: -
clone_size: -

cdr3_nt: TGTGCCAGCGCACCCCCCGGGGTCTCCTACGAGCAGTACTTC
cdr3_aa: CASAPPGVSYEQYF
v_call: TRBV18
j_call: TRBJ2-7
d_call: -
clone_size: once

cdr3_nt: TGTGCCAGCAGTGAAAACAGGGGGGACTATGGCTACACCTTC
cdr3_aa: CASSENRGDYGYTF
v_call: TRBV6-4
j_call: TRBJ1-2
d_call: TRBD1
clone_size: -

cdr3_nt: TGCGCCAGCAGCTTCTACAGTTCCTTAGCTAACTATGGCTACACCTTC
cdr3_aa: CASSFYSSLANYGYTF
v_call: TRBV5-1
j_call: TRBJ1-2
d_call: -
clone_size: -

cdr3_nt: TGTGCCAGCTCACCACCGACGTCGACAAGAAACTATGGCTACACCTTC
cdr3_aa: CASSPPTSTRNYGYTF
v_call: TRBV18
j_call: TRBJ1-2
d_call: -
clone_size: -

cdr3_nt: TGTGCCAGCAGTCGGGACCCCATGAATTCACCCCTCCACTTT
cdr3_aa: CASSRDPMNSPLHF
v_call: TRBV6-6
j_call: TRBJ1-6
d_call: -
clone_size: -

cdr3_nt: TGTGCCAGCAGGACCCGACAGGGATTGGATCAGCCCCAGCATTTT
cdr3_aa: CASRTRQGLDQPQHF
v_call: TRBV6-5
j_call: TRBJ1-5
d_call: TRBD1
clone_size: -

cdr3_nt: TGTGCCAGCAGTTACGGGCCGGGAGGGGGGACTGAAGCTTTCTTT
cdr3_aa: CASSYGPGGGTEAFF
v_call: TRBV6-6
j_call: TRBJ1-1
d_call: -
clone_size: -

cdr3_nt: TGCGCCAGCAGCAAAGACATGACTGAAGCTTTCTTT
cdr3_aa: CASSKDMTEAFF
v_call: TRBV5-1
j_call: TRBJ1-1
d_call: -
clone_size: -

cdr3_nt: TGCGCCAGCAGGTACGGGACGGCGAACACTGAAGCTTTCTTT
cdr3_aa: CASRYGTANTEAFF
v_call: TRBV5-1
j_call: TRBJ1-1
d_call: -
clone_size: -

cdr3_nt: TGTGCCAGCAGTTACTCGAGGGGACAGGGAGGGGTAAAACTGTTTTTT
cdr3_aa: CASSYSRGQGGVKLFF
v_call: TRBV6-5
j_call: TRBJ1-4
d_call: TRBD1
clone_size: -